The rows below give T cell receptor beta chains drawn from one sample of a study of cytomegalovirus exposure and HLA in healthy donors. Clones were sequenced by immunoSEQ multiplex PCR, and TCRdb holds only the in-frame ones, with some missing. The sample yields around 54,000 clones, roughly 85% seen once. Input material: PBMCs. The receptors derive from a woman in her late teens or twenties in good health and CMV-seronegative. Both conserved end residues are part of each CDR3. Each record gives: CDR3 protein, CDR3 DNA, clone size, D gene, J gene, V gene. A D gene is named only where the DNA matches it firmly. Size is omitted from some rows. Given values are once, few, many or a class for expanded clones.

cdr3_aa: CASSYPRGGDEKLFF; cdr3_nt: TGTGCCAGCAGTTATCCCCGGGGGGGCGATGAAAAACTGTTTTTT; clone_size: .; d_call: .; j_call: TRBJ1-4; v_call: TRBV2
cdr3_aa: CASRPGSGSTDTQYF; cdr3_nt: TGCGCCAGCAGACCCGGTAGCGGGAGTACAGATACGCAGTATTTT; clone_size: once; d_call: TRBD2; j_call: TRBJ2-3; v_call: TRBV5-1
cdr3_aa: CAISSGRENTEAFF; cdr3_nt: TGTGCCATCAGCTCAGGTCGGGAGAACACTGAAGCTTTCTTT; clone_size: .; d_call: .; j_call: TRBJ1-1; v_call: TRBV10-3
cdr3_aa: CASSLETGYASPLHF; cdr3_nt: TGCGCCAGCAGCTTGGAAACAGGGTACGCTTCACCCCTCCACTTT; clone_size: .; d_call: .; j_call: TRBJ1-6; v_call: TRBV5-1
cdr3_aa: CASSASGSTGELFF; cdr3_nt: TGTGCCAGCAGTGCTAGCGGAAGTACCGGGGAGCTGTTTTTT; clone_size: .; d_call: TRBD2; j_call: TRBJ2-2; v_call: TRBV6-4
cdr3_aa: CASSDAGTSIANEQFF; cdr3_nt: TGTGCCAGCAGTGACGCCGGGACTAGCATAGCAAATGAGCAGTTCTTC; clone_size: .; d_call: TRBD2; j_call: TRBJ2-1; v_call: TRBV6-4
cdr3_aa: CATSGTVYGYTF; cdr3_nt: TGCGCCACCTCGGGGACAGTCTATGGCTACACCTTC; clone_size: .; d_call: TRBD1; j_call: TRBJ1-2; v_call: TRBV10-2
cdr3_aa: CASSQGLAGGIDTQYF; cdr3_nt: TGCGCCAGCAGCCAAGGTCTAGCGGGGGGCATCGATACGCAGTATTTT; clone_size: .; d_call: TRBD2; j_call: TRBJ2-3; v_call: TRBV4-1
cdr3_aa: CASSLGHEDIQYF; cdr3_nt: TGTGCCAGCAGCTTGGGACATGAAGACATTCAGTACTTC; clone_size: .; d_call: .; j_call: TRBJ2-4; v_call: TRBV5-4
cdr3_aa: CASSVRDRLGAQHF; cdr3_nt: TGTGCCAGCAGTGTCCGGGACAGACTAGGAGCCCAGCATTTT; clone_size: .; d_call: TRBD1; j_call: TRBJ1-5; v_call: TRBV2
cdr3_aa: CASSQGTVNSPLHF; cdr3_nt: TGTGCCAGCAGCCAAGGGACAGTTAATTCACCCCTCCACTTT; clone_size: .; d_call: .; j_call: TRBJ1-6; v_call: TRBV14
cdr3_aa: CASSPYRDLEGNQPQHF; cdr3_nt: TGTGCCAGCTCACCCTACAGGGACCTGGAAGGCAATCAGCCCCAGCATTTT; clone_size: .; d_call: .; j_call: TRBJ1-5; v_call: TRBV18
cdr3_aa: CASSRGGYTEAFF; cdr3_nt: TGTGCCAGCAGCAGGGGCGGTTACACTGAAGCTTTCTTT; clone_size: .; d_call: .; j_call: TRBJ1-1; v_call: TRBV9
cdr3_aa: CASSRGTVSYNEQFF; cdr3_nt: TGTGCCAGCAGTCGGGGGACGGTCTCCTACAATGAGCAGTTCTTC; clone_size: .; d_call: .; j_call: TRBJ2-1; v_call: TRBV6-1
cdr3_aa: CASSLAGGGYTEAFF; cdr3_nt: TGTGCCAGCAGCCTGGCGGGGGGCGGCTACACTGAAGCTTTCTTT; clone_size: .; d_call: .; j_call: TRBJ1-1; v_call: TRBV7-9
cdr3_aa: CASSPTSGRYEQYF; cdr3_nt: TGTGCCAGCAGCCCGACTAGCGGGAGGTACGAGCAGTACTTC; clone_size: once; d_call: TRBD2; j_call: TRBJ2-7; v_call: TRBV2
cdr3_aa: CASSHGTGREKLFF; cdr3_nt: TGTGCCAGCAGCCACGGGACAGGGCGGGAAAAACTGTTTTTT; clone_size: .; d_call: TRBD1; j_call: TRBJ1-4; v_call: TRBV7-9
cdr3_aa: CASSLQGADTQYF; cdr3_nt: TGTGCCAGTAGCCTACAGGGGGCAGATACGCAGTATTTT; clone_size: .; d_call: TRBD1; j_call: TRBJ2-3; v_call: TRBV19
cdr3_aa: CASRRGTGELFF; cdr3_nt: TGTGCCAGCAGGCGGGGGACCGGGGAGCTGTTTTTT; clone_size: .; d_call: TRBD2; j_call: TRBJ2-2; v_call: TRBV27
cdr3_aa: CASSLATSGLGELFF; cdr3_nt: TGTGCCAGCAGCTTAGCGACTAGCGGCCTGGGGGAGCTGTTTTTT; clone_size: once; d_call: TRBD2; j_call: TRBJ2-2; v_call: TRBV7-2
cdr3_aa: CASSQGQGSNQPQHF; cdr3_nt: TGCGCCAGTAGTCAGGGACAGGGCAGCAATCAGCCCCAGCATTTT; clone_size: .; d_call: TRBD1; j_call: TRBJ1-5; v_call: TRBV19
cdr3_aa: CASSVEGLARDEQYF; cdr3_nt: TGTGCCAGCAGCGTAGAAGGACTAGCGAGGGACGAGCAGTACTTC; clone_size: .; d_call: TRBD2; j_call: TRBJ2-7; v_call: TRBV9
cdr3_aa: CASSSGGDTQYF; cdr3_nt: TGCGCCAGCAGCTCTGGAGGAGATACGCAGTATTTT; clone_size: .; d_call: .; j_call: TRBJ2-3; v_call: TRBV4-1
cdr3_aa: CASSPQGLYNEQFF; cdr3_nt: TGTGCCAGCAGCCCCCAGGGACTTTATAATGAGCAGTTCTTC; clone_size: few; d_call: .; j_call: TRBJ2-1; v_call: TRBV7-9
cdr3_aa: CASSEGASYEQYF; cdr3_nt: TGTGCCAGCAGTGAGGGGGCCTCCTACGAGCAGTACTTC; clone_size: .; d_call: .; j_call: TRBJ2-7; v_call: TRBV6-1
cdr3_aa: CASSRGPSPISYEQYF; cdr3_nt: TGTGCCAGCAGCCGAGGGCCTAGCCCCATTTCCTACGAGCAGTACTTC; clone_size: .; d_call: .; j_call: TRBJ2-7; v_call: TRBV11-2
cdr3_aa: CSSSFGGYGYTF; cdr3_nt: TGTTCCAGCAGCTTTGGAGGCTATGGCTACACCTTC; clone_size: .; d_call: .; j_call: TRBJ1-2; v_call: TRBV7-9
cdr3_aa: CASSLDLRTEAFF; cdr3_nt: TGTGCCAGTAGTCTCGATCTTCGGACTGAAGCTTTCTTT; clone_size: .; d_call: .; j_call: TRBJ1-1; v_call: TRBV19
cdr3_aa: CASSYRREGNNEQFF; cdr3_nt: TGTGCCAGCAGTTACCGGCGGGAGGGGAACAATGAGCAGTTCTTC; clone_size: .; d_call: TRBD2; j_call: TRBJ2-1; v_call: TRBV6-5
cdr3_aa: CASSLDRAATDTQYF; cdr3_nt: TGTGCCAGTAGTCTGGACAGGGCCGCCACAGATACGCAGTATTTT; clone_size: .; d_call: TRBD1; j_call: TRBJ2-3; v_call: TRBV19
cdr3_aa: CATQAGRSTDTQYF; cdr3_nt: TGTGCCACCCAGGCCGGGAGGAGCACAGATACGCAGTATTTT; clone_size: .; d_call: TRBD2; j_call: TRBJ2-3; v_call: TRBV5-5
cdr3_aa: CASSLTNSTSGSPEETQYF; cdr3_nt: TGCGCCAGCAGCTTGACCAACTCGACTAGCGGGAGCCCCGAGGAGACCCAATACTTC; clone_size: .; d_call: TRBD2; j_call: TRBJ2-5; v_call: TRBV5-1